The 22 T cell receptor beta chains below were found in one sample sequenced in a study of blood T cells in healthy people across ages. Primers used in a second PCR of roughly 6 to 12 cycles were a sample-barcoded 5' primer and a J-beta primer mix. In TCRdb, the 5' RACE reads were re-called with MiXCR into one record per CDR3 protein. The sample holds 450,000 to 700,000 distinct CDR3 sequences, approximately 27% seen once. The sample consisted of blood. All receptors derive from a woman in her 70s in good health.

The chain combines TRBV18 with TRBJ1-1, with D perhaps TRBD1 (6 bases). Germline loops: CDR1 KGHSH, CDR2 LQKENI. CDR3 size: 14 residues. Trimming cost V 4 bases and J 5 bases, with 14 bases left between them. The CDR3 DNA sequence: TGTGCCAGCTCACTAGGGACAAGGGAAACTGAAGCTTTCTTT. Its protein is CASSLGTRETEAFF.

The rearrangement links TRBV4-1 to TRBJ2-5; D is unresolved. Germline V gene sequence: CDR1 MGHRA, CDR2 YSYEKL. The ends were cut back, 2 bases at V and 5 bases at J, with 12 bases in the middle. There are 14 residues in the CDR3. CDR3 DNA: TGCGCCAGCAGCCAACCAAATACCTTTGAGACCCAGTACTTC. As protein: CASSQPNTFETQYF.

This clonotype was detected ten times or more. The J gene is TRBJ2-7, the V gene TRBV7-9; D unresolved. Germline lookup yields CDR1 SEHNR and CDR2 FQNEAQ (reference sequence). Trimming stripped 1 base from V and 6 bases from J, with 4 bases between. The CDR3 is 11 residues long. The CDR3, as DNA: TGTGCCAGCAGCTTAGGGCCCGAGCAGTACTTC. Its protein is CASSLGPEQYF. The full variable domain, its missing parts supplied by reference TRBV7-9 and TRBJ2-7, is DTGVSQNPRHKITKRGQNVTFRCDPISEHNRLYWYRQTLGQGPEFLTYFQNEAQLEKSRLLSDRFSAERPKGSFSTLEIQRTEQGDSAMYLCASSLGPEQYFGPGTRLTVT.

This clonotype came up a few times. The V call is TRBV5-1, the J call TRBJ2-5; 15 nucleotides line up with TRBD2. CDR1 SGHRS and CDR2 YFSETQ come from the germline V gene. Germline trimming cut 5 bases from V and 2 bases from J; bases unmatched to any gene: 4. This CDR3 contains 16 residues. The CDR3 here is CASRQGLAGGQETQYF. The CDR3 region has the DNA TGCGCCAGCAGGCAGGGACTAGCGGGGGGTCAAGAGACCCAGTACTTC.

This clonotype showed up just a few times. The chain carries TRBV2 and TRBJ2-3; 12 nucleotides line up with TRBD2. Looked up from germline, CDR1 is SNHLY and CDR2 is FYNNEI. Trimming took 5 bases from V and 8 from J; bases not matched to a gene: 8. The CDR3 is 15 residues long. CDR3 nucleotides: TGTGCCAGCAGTACGACTAGCGGGGGCCCGGGTACGCAGTATTTT. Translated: CASSTTSGGPGTQYF.

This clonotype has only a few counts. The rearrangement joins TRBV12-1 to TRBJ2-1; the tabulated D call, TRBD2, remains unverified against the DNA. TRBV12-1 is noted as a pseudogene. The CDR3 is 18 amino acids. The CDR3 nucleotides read TGTGCCAGCAGCACAGGGACTAGCGGGCAGGGGTTGGGTGATGAGCAGTTCTTC. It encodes CASSTGTSGQGLGDEQFF.

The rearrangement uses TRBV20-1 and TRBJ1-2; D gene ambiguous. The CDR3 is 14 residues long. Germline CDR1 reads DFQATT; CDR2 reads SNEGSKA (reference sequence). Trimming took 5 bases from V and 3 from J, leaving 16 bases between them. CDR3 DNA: TGCAGTGCTTTTGACCCCCTCGGGGACTATGGCTACACCTTC. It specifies CSAFDPLGDYGYTF.

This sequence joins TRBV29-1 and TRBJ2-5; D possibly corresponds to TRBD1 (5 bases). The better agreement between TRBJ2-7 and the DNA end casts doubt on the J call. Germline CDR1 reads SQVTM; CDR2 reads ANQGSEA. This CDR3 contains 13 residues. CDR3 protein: CSVEMPGPLEQYF. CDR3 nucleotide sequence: TGCAGCGTTGAGATGCCAGGGCCCCTCGAGCAGTACTTC.

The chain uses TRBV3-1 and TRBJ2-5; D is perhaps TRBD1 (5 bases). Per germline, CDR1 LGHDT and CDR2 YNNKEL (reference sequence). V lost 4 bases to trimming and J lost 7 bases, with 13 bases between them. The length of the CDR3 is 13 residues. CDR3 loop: CASSLRGSGTQYF. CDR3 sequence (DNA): TGTGCCAGCAGCCTAAGGGGCTCGGGGACCCAGTACTTC.

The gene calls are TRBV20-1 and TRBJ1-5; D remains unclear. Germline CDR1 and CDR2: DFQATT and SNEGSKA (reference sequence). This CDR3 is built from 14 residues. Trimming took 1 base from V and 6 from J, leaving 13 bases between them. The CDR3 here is CSARAYGEFQPQHF. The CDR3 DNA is TGCAGTGCTAGAGCCTATGGGGAATTTCAGCCCCAGCATTTT.

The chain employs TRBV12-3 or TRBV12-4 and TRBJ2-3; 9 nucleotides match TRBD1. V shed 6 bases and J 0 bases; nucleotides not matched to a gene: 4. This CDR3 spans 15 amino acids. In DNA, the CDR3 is TGTGCCAGCAGCCGAGGACAGGGGAGCACAGATACGCAGTATTTT. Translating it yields CASSRGQGSTDTQYF.

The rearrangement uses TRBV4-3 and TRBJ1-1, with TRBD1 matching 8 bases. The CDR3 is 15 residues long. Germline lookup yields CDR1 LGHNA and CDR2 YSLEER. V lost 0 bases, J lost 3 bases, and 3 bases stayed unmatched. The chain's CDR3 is CASSQDGQGHTEAFF. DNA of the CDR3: TGCGCCAGCAGCCAAGACGGACAGGGACACACTGAAGCTTTCTTT.

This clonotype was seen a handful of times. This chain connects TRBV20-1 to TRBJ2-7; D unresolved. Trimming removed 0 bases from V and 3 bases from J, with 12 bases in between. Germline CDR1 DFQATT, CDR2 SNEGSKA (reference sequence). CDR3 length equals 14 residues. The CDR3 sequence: CSARDPRSFYEQYF. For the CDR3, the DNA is TGCAGTGCTAGAGATCCCAGGTCCTTCTACGAGCAGTACTTC.

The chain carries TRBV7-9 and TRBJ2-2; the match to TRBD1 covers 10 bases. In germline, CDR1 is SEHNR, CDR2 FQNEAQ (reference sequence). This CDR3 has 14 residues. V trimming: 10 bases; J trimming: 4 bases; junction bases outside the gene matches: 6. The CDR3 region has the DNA TGTGCCACTCGGACAGGGGGAACCACCGGGGAGCTGTTTTTT. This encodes CATRTGGTTGELFF.

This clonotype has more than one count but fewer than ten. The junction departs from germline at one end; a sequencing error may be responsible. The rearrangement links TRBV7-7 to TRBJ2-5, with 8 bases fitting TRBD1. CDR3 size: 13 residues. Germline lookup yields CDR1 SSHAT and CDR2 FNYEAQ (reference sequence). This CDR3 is CASSPGGSETQYF. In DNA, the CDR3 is TGTGCTAGCAGCCCAGGGGGCTCCGAGACCCAGTACTTC. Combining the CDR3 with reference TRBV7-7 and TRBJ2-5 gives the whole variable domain GAGVSQSPRYKVTKRGQDVTLRCDPISSHATLYWYQQALGQGPEFLTYFNYEAQPDKSGLPSDRFSAERPEGSISTLTIQRTEQRDSAMYRCASSPGGSETQYFGPGTRLLVL.

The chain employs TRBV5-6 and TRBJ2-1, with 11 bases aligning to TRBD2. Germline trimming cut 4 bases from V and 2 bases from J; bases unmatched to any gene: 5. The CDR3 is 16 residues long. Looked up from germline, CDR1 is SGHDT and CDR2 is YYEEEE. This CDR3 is CASSGSGLAAYNEQFF. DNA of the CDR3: TGTGCCAGCAGCGGATCGGGACTAGCGGCCTACAATGAGCAGTTCTTC.

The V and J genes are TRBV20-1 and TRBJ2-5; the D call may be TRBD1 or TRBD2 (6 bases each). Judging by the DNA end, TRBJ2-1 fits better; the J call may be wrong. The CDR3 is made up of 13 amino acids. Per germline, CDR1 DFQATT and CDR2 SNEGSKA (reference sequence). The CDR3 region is CSASSYRAGEQFF. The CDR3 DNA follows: TGCAGTGCTAGTTCCTACAGGGCGGGGGAGCAGTTCTTC.

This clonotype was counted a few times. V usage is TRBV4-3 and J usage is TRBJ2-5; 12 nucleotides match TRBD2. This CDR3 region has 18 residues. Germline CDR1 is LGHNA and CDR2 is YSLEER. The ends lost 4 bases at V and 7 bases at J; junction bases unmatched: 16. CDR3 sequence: CASSRRINPSGGVSTQYF. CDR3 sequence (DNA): TGCGCCAGCAGCCGACGTATAAACCCTAGCGGGGGGGTATCGACCCAGTACTTC.

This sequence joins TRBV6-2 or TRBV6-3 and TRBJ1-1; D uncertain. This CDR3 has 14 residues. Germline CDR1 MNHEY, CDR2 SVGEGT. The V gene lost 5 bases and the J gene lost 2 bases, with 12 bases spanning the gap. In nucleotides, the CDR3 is TGTGCCAGCAGTCGCTGGGTGCAAAACACTGAAGCTTTCTTT. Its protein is CASSRWVQNTEAFF.

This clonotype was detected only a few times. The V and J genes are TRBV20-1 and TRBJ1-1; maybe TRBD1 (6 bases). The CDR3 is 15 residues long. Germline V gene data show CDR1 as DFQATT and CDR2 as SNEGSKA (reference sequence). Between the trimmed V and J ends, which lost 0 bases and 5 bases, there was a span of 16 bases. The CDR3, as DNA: TGCAGTGCTAGAGAATCTGGAGTCCAGGGGACTGAAGCTTTCTTT. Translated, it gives CSARESGVQGTEAFF.

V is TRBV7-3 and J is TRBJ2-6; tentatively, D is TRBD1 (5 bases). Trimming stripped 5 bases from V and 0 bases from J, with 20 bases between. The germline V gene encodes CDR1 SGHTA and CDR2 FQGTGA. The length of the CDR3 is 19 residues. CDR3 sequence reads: CASSLSRQISSSGANVLTF. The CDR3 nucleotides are TGTGCCAGCAGCCTTAGCCGACAGATCTCAAGCTCTGGGGCCAACGTCCTGACTTTC.

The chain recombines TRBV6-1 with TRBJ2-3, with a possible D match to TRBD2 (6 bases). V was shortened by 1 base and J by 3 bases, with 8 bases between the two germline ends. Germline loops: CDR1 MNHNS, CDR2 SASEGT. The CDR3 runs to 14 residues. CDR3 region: CASSEGGDTDTQYF. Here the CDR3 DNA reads TGTGCCAGCAGTGAAGGCGGGGATACAGATACGCAGTATTTT.